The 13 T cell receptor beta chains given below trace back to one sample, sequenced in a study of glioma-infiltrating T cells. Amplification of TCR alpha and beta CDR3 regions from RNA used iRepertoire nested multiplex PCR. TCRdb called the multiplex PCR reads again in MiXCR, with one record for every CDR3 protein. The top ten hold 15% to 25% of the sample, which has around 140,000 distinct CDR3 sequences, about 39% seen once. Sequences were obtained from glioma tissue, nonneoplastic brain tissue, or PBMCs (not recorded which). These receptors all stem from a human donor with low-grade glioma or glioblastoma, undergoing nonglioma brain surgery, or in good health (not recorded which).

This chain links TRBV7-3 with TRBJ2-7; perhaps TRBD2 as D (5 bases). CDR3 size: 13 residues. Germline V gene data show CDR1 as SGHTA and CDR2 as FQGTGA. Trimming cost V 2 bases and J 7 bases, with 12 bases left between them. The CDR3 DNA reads TGTGCCAGCAGCTTACAAGCGAGGAGGGAGCAGTACTTC. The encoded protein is CASSLQARREQYF.

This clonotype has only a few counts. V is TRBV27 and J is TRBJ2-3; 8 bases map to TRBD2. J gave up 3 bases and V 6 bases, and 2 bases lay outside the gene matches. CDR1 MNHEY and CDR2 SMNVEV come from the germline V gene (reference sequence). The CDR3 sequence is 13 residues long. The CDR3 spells CASRERGTDTQYF. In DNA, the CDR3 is TGTGCCAGCAGGGAGCGGGGGACAGATACGCAGTATTTT.

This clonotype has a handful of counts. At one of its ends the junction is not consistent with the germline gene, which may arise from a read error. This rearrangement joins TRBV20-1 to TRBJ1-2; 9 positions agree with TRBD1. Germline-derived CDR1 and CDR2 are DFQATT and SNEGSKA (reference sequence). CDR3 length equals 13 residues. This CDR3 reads CSAPGTGYYDYTF. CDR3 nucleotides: TGCAGTGCACCCGGGACAGGGTATTATGACTACACCTTC.

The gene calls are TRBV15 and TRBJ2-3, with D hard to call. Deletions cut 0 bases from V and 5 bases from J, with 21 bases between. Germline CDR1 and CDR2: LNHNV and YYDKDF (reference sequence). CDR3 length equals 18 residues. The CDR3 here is CATSRDRWLKGYKDTQYF. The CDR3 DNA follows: TGTGCCACCAGCAGAGATCGGTGGTTAAAGGGATACAAAGATACGCAGTATTTT. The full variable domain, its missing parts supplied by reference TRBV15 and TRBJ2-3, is DAMVIQNPRYQVTQFGKPVTLSCSQTLNHNVMYWYQQKSSQAPKLLFHYYDKDFNNEADTPDNFQSRRPNTSFCFLDIRSPGLGDTAMYLCATSRDRWLKGYKDTQYFGPGTRLTVL.

The CDR3 region is CSVEGAGYEQFF. The CDR3 DNA follows: TGCAGTGTCGAGGGAGCGGGGTATGAGCAGTTCTTC. The J gene is TRBJ2-1, the V gene TRBV20-1, with 7 nucleotides matching TRBD2. Germline loops: CDR1 DFQATT, CDR2 SNEGSKA (reference sequence). The CDR3 covers 12 residues. The V gene end was trimmed by 7 bases and the J gene end by 8 bases; junction bases not matched to a gene: 8.

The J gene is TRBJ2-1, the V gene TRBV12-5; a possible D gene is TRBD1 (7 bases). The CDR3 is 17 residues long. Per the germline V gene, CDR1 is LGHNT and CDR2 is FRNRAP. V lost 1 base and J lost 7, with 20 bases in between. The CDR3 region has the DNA TGTGCTAGTGGTTTGGGTGAGCGGGCAGGGGGGCGGAATGAGCAGTTCTTC. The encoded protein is CASGLGERAGGRNEQFF.

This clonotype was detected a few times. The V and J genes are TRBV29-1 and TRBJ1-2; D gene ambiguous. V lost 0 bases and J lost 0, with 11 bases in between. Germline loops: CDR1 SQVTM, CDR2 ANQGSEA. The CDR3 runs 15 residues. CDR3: CSVEEKPGANYGYTF. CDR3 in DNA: TGCAGCGTTGAAGAGAAGCCGGGAGCTAACTATGGCTACACCTTC.

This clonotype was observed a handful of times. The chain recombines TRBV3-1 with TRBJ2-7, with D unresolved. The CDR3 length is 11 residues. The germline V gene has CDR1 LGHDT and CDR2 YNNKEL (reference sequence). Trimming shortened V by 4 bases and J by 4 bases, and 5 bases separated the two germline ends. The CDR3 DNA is TGTGCCAGCAGCCGTAGATACGAGCAGTACTTC. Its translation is CASSRRYEQYF.

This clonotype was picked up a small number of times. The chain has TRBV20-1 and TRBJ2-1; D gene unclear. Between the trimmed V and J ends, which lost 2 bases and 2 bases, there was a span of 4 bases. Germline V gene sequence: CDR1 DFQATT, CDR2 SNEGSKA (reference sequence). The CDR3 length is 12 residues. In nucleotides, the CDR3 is TGCAGTGCTAGACTAGCCTACAATGAGCAGTTCTTC. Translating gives CSARLAYNEQFF.

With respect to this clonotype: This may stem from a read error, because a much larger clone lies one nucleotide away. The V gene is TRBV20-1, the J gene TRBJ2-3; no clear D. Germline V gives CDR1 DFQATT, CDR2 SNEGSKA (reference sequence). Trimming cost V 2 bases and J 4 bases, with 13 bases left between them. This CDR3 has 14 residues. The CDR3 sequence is CSARLDARSDTQYF. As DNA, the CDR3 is TGCAGTGCTAGACTAGACGCTAGATCAGATACGCAGTATTTT.

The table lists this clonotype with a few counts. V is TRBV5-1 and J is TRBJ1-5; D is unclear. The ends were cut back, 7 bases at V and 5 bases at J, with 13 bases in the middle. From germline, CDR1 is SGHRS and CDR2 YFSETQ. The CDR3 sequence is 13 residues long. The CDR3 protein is CASSVQEYQPQHF. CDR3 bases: TGCGCCAGCTCAGTCCAGGAGTATCAGCCCCAGCATTTT.

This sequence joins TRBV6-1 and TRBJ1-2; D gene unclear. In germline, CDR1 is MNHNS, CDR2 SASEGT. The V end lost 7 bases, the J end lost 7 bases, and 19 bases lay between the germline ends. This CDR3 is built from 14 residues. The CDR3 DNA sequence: TGTGCCAGCACCACCCTGATCGGTCGAGGTGGCTACACCTTC. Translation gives CASTTLIGRGGYTF.

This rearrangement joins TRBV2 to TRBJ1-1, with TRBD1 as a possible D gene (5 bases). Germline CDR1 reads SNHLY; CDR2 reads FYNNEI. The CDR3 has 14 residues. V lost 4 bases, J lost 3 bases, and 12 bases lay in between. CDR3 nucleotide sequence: TGTGCCAGCAGTGTCGCAGGGACGGACACTGAAGCTTTCTTT. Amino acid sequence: CASSVAGTDTEAFF.